The 16 T cell receptor beta chains in this list originate from one sample, sequenced in a study of neurological immune-mediated disorders. TCRdb called the 5' RACE reads again in MiXCR, with one record for every CDR3 protein. The sample has roughly 21,000 distinct CDR3 sequences; more than 14% are singletons. Sequenced: PBMCs. The receptors shown here come from a female donor with HTLV-1-associated myelopathy (HAM/TSP).

V is TRBV12-2 and J is TRBJ1-1. TRBV12-2 is a known pseudogene. CDR3 length: 10 amino acids. The CDR3 bases are TGTGCAAACCCAGGCGCTGAAGCTTTCTTT. Protein: CANPGAEAFF.

This clonotype was counted at least ten times. The rearrangement uses TRBV20-1 and TRBJ1-1; no clear D gene. The CDR3 consists of 14 residues. With 3 bases removed from V and 1 base from J, the gap between germline ends came to 12 bases. CDR1 and CDR2 (germline): DFQATT, SNEGSKA (reference sequence). The CDR3 sequence is CSASSGHANTEAFF. CDR3 DNA sequence: TGCAGTGCTAGTTCTGGTCACGCGAACACTGAAGCTTTCTTT.

This clonotype is medium-sized (0.01 to 0.1%) within its sample. The chain uses TRBV10-3 and TRBJ2-7; D gene unclear. Germline V gives CDR1 ENHRY, CDR2 SYGVKD. The CDR3 is 12 residues long. V was trimmed by 2 bases and J by 5 bases, leaving 7 bases between them. The DNA for the CDR3 is TGTGCCATCAGTGAGGTTGGGGACGAGCAGTACTTC. This codes for CAISEVGDEQYF.

The chain carries TRBV5-1 and TRBJ2-2, with 13 bases matching TRBD2. The CDR3 is 16 amino acids. The trim removed 2 bases at V and 3 bases at J, leaving 1 base unmatched. Germline loops: CDR1 SGHRS, CDR2 YFSETQ. In nucleotides, the CDR3 is TGCGCCAGCAGCTTCACTAGCGGGGGGGACACCGGGGAGCTGTTTTTT. It yields the protein CASSFTSGGDTGELFF.

This clonotype was recorded many times. This chain uses TRBV7-2 with TRBJ2-7; 7 bases match TRBD1. Trimming removed 4 bases from V and 3 bases from J; junction bases left unmatched: 3. The germline gives CDR1 SGHTA, CDR2 FQGNSA. The CDR3 totals 13 residues. In DNA, the CDR3 is TGTGCCAGCAGCTCCTACAGGGGCTACGAGCAGTACTTC. This sequence encodes CASSSYRGYEQYF.

Concerning this clonotype: It may be a read error: a sequence one base away is much more abundant. The chain carries TRBV11-2 and TRBJ2-5; no firm D call. The germline V gene encodes CDR1 SGHAT and CDR2 FQNNGV. This CDR3 is built from 13 residues. CDR3 region: CAGSLGSQETQYF. CDR3 bases: TGTGCCGGCAGCTTGGGCAGCCAAGAGACCCAGTACTTC. Based on the CDR3 plus reference TRBV11-2 and TRBJ2-5, the full variable domain is EAGVAQSPRYKIIEKRQSVAFWCNPISGHATLYWYQQILGQGPKLLIQFQNNGVVDDSQLPKDRFSAERLKGVDSTLKIQPAKLEDSAVYLCAGSLGSQETQYFGPGTRLLVL.

This chain links TRBV12-3 or TRBV12-4 with TRBJ2-3; D call uncertain. V was trimmed by 2 bases and J by 3 bases, leaving 15 bases between them. The CDR3 sequence is 16 residues long. In DNA, the CDR3 is TGTGCCAGCAGTTTAATTAAGGCAGTGGGGACAGATACGCAGTATTTT. Protein product: CASSLIKAVGTDTQYF.

Many counts were recorded for this clonotype. The chain couples TRBV3-1 to TRBJ2-1; D is tentatively TRBD1 or TRBD2 (5 bases each). Per the germline V gene, CDR1 is LGHDT and CDR2 is YNNKEL (reference sequence). V gave up 4 bases and J gave up 14 bases, with 18 bases separating them. CDR3 length equals 13 residues. CDR3 sequence: CASSPGRHGVEFF. The CDR3 nucleotides are TGTGCCAGCAGCCCGGGGCGGCATGGTGTGGAGTTCTTC.

This clonotype was observed at least ten times. The chain uses TRBV20-1 and TRBJ2-5, with 9 bases lining up with TRBD2. Trimming at V came to 6 bases and at J to 5 bases, leaving 13 bases not matched to a gene. The CDR3 runs to 15 residues. The V gene's germline CDR1 is DFQATT and CDR2 SNEGSKA (reference sequence). The CDR3 nucleotides are TGCAGTGCCCCCCCGGGCGGGGGGGCCCGGGAGACCCAGTACTTC. This codes for CSAPPGGGARETQYF.

This clonotype was detected ten times or more. The V call is TRBV7-2, the J call TRBJ2-3; 12 nucleotides match TRBD1. Trimming at V came to 6 bases and at J to 4 bases, leaving 8 bases not matched to a gene. Per the germline V gene, CDR1 is SGHTA and CDR2 is FQGNSA. The CDR3 is made up of 16 amino acids. The CDR3 spells CASSTTGTGGSDTQYF. CDR3 nucleotide sequence: TGTGCCAGCAGTACAACCGGGACAGGGGGCTCAGATACGCAGTATTTT. Based on the CDR3 plus reference TRBV7-2 and TRBJ2-3, the full variable domain is GAGVSQSPSNKVTEKGKDVELRCDPISGHTALYWYRQSLGQGLEFLIYFQGNSAPDKSGLPSDRFSAERTGGSVSTLTIQRTQQEDSAVYLCASSTTGTGGSDTQYFGPGTRLTVL.

Ten or more counts support this clonotype. The rearrangement joins TRBV7-2 to TRBJ2-6, with D unclear. V shed 0 bases and J shed 1 base, with 4 bases lying between them. The germline V gene has CDR1 SGHTA and CDR2 FQGNSA. The CDR3 is 15 amino acids. The CDR3 is CASSLAGSGANVLTF. Here the CDR3 DNA reads TGTGCCAGCAGCTTAGCAGGGTCTGGGGCCAACGTCCTGACTTTC.

The chain joins TRBV24-1 to TRBJ2-7, with D possibly TRBD1 on 5 matching bases. Germline V gives CDR1 KGHDR, CDR2 SFDVKD. The V end lost 8 bases, the J end lost 2 bases, and 12 bases lay between the germline ends. The CDR3 is 13 amino acids. The DNA for the CDR3 is TGTGCCACCATGGGGCGAAAAGCCTACGAGCAGTACTTC. The encoded protein is CATMGRKAYEQYF.

This clonotype showed up many times. Being one base from a much bigger clone, this may be a read error. The chain has TRBV5-1 and TRBJ2-1, with a possible D match to TRBD2 (7 bases). Germline CDR1 and CDR2: SGHRS and YFSETQ. Trimming cost V 5 bases and J 4 bases, with 16 bases left between them. This CDR3 has 15 amino acids. CDR3 loop: CASSSGVGGYNEQFF. In DNA form, the CDR3 reads TGCGCCAGCAGTTCAGGGGTGGGGGGGTACAATGAGCAGTTCTTC.

The chain combines TRBV20-1 with TRBJ2-1; 8 nucleotides line up with TRBD2. This CDR3 is 14 amino acids long. Per the germline V gene, CDR1 is DFQATT and CDR2 is SNEGSKA (reference sequence). V lost 3 bases, J lost 6 bases, and 7 bases stayed unmatched. The CDR3 sequence: CSASGGRGVNEQFF. The CDR3 DNA is TGCAGTGCTAGCGGGGGGCGGGGGGTCAATGAGCAGTTCTTC.

The chain uses TRBV12-3 or TRBV12-4 and TRBJ1-1, with D possibly being TRBD1 (6 bases). The CDR3 extends over 14 amino acids. The V and J ends lost 7 bases and 5 bases respectively, with 17 bases between them. As DNA, the CDR3 is TGTGCCAGCACTTGGGGAGGGGGAGTAACTGAAGCTTTCTTT. Translated, it gives CASTWGGGVTEAFF.

In this sample, this clonotype turned up many times. The chain couples TRBV5-1 to TRBJ2-7; D possibly uses TRBD1 or TRBD2 (5 bases each). Germline V gene lookup returns CDR1 SGHRS and CDR2 YFSETQ. V lost 4 bases, J lost 0 bases, and 17 bases lay in between. The CDR3 runs to 16 residues. CDR3 protein: CASSEIGATSSYEQYF. In DNA, the CDR3 is TGCGCCAGCAGCGAAATCGGGGCCACGAGCTCCTACGAGCAGTACTTC.